The clone carrying this T cell receptor (beta chain) was recorded at least ten times. Its antigen is unidentified. Germline assignment: CDR1 DFQATT and CDR2 SNEGSKA (reference sequence). CDR3 length: 12 residues. The ends lost 6 bases at V and 4 bases at J; junction bases unmatched: 5. TCRdb re-called the 5' RACE reads with MiXCR, one entry per CDR3 protein. Found here are under 80,000 distinct CDR3 sequences, 7.4% of them singletons; the top ten hold 30% to 45%. This entry belongs to a study of T cells after yellow fever vaccination. Study-wide points: FACS-sorted repertoires might harbor abundant contaminating clonotypes from the bulk population. Only a minor proportion of clonotypes was detected across both CD4 and CD8 compartments.

The TCR comes from a man aged 30-40 years who received the YFV17D yellow fever vaccine. The V gene is TRBV20-1, the J gene TRBJ2-5, with 7 positions matching TRBD2. The material was CD8+ T cells sorted from PBMCs, obtained 15 days after the yellow fever booster vaccination. CDR3 sequence (DNA): TGCAGTGCCCCGGGGGGAGGAGAGACCCAGTACTTC. Amino acids: CSAPGGGETQYF.